One and the same sample provided the 17 T cell receptor beta chains below, sequenced in a study of blood T cells in healthy people across ages. Then a second PCR, running roughly 6 to 12 cycles, was carried out with a sample-barcoded 5' primer and a J-beta primer mix. TCRdb recomputed calls from the 5' RACE reads with MiXCR, one row per CDR3 protein. The data show about 1 million distinct CDR3 sequences, with approximately 25% seen just once and approximately 0.7% held by the top ten. This same sample was also taken into another study, of T cells of mothers and their children.

Sequenced input: blood. The receptors here all came from a girl aged 2-10 years in good health.

The chain carries TRBV10-3 and TRBJ2-7; D call uncertain. This CDR3 spans 13 amino acids. V was cut by 3 bases and J by 6 bases, with 12 bases left in between. Germline V CDR1 and CDR2: ENHRY, SYGVKD. The CDR3 here is CAISDLSPSEQYF. Here the CDR3 DNA reads TGTGCCATCAGTGATCTGTCCCCGAGCGAGCAGTACTTC.

The V gene is TRBV7-3, the J gene TRBJ2-3; TRBD2 matches 10 bases. The junction had 5 bases not matched to a gene; V was cut back by 5 bases and J by 6 bases. Germline V gene lookup returns CDR1 SGHTA and CDR2 FQGTGA. The CDR3 sequence is 14 residues long. The CDR3 spells CASSTLAGVDTQYF. The CDR3 DNA sequence: TGTGCCAGCAGCACTCTAGCGGGGGTTGATACGCAGTATTTT.

The chain links TRBV6-6 to TRBJ2-5; 7 nucleotides agree with TRBD2. Near its end, the DNA agrees better with TRBJ2-1, so the J call may be wrong. Germline CDR1 and CDR2: MNHNY and SVGAGI (reference sequence). This CDR3 has 12 residues. The CDR3 DNA follows: TGTGCCAGCAGTTCACTAGCGACTGAGCAGTTCTTC. It encodes CASSSLATEQFF.

The CDR3 here is CASSEDLGPNGYTF. The CDR3 bases are TGTGCCAGCAGTGAAGACCTGGGACCCAATGGCTACACCTTC. This sequence joins TRBV28 and TRBJ1-2, with a possible D match to TRBD1 (5 bases). Germline CDR1 reads MDHEN; CDR2 reads SYDVKM. V lost 5 bases and J lost 6, with 16 bases in between. This CDR3 has 14 amino acids.

The rearrangement joins TRBV6-1 to TRBJ2-1, with D perhaps matching TRBD2 (6 bases). The CDR3 runs 13 residues. V was clipped by 4 bases and J by 6 bases, with 10 bases between them. The germline CDR1 and CDR2 sequences are MNHNS and SASEGT. The CDR3 coding sequence is TGTGCCAGCAGTGCTGGGAGGTTCAATGAGCAGTTCTTC. Amino acids: CASSAGRFNEQFF.

The chain combines TRBV6-2 or TRBV6-3 with TRBJ2-3; D may correspond to TRBD1 or TRBD2 (5 bases each). V lost 8 bases and J 2 bases, leaving 14 bases between the germline ends. CDR1 and CDR2 from the germline V gene are MNHEY and SVGEGT. CDR3 length: 14 residues. CDR3 sequence (DNA): TGTGCCAGCCTCCCCGGGGACGACACAGATACGCAGTATTTT. This encodes CASLPGDDTDTQYF.

The CDR3: CASSVNRDDTEAFF. The CDR3 coding sequence is TGTGCCAGCAGTGTAAACAGGGACGACACTGAAGCTTTCTTT. The chain links TRBV6-6 to TRBJ1-1, with D perhaps matching TRBD1 (6 bases). This CDR3 has 14 residues. Looked up from germline, CDR1 is MNHNY and CDR2 is SVGAGI (reference sequence). Trimming cost V 5 bases and J 3 bases, with 13 bases left between them.

This rearrangement joins TRBV29-1 to TRBJ2-7, with D maybe TRBD1 (6 bases). The CDR3 runs 11 residues. The V and J ends lost 2 bases and 6 bases respectively, with 8 bases between them. Germline CDR1 and CDR2: SQVTM and ANQGSEA. The CDR3 protein is CSVEQQGEQYF. CDR3 bases: TGCAGCGTTGAACAACAGGGCGAGCAGTACTTC.

The J gene is TRBJ2-1, the V gene TRBV7-2; D is tentatively TRBD1 or TRBD2 (5 bases each). V shed 1 base and J shed 9 bases, with 25 bases lying between them. Germline V gives CDR1 SGHTA, CDR2 FQGNSA. CDR3 length equals 18 residues. The DNA for the CDR3 is TGTGCCAGCAGCTTAGGGGTGGCTCCCCAGAGGGGTCACACTGAGCAGTTCTTC. It specifies CASSLGVAPQRGHTEQFF.

V usage is TRBV9 and J usage is TRBJ2-7, with D uncertain. V was pared by 4 bases and J by 9 bases, with 5 bases between. The CDR3 has 9 amino acids. In germline, CDR1 is SGDLS, CDR2 YYNGEE. The CDR3 loop is CASSQGQYF. As DNA, the CDR3 is TGTGCCAGCAGCCAAGGGCAGTACTTC.

This clonotype was seen only a few times. The V call is TRBV20-1, the J call TRBJ2-5, with D perhaps TRBD1 (7 bases). The tail of the sequence fits TRBJ2-7 better, so the J call may be wrong. The CDR3 is 12 amino acids. The germline V gene encodes CDR1 DFQATT and CDR2 SNEGSKA (reference sequence). As DNA, the CDR3 is TGCAGTGCTAGACAGGGGGGCTACGAGCAGTACTTC. Its translation is CSARQGGYEQYF.

The chain uses TRBV11-2 and TRBJ2-1; TRBD1 matches 8 bases. The CDR3 spans 17 residues. From germline, CDR1 is SGHAT and CDR2 FQNNGV. Trimming cost V 1 base and J 4 bases; bases outside gene matches: 9. The CDR3 DNA reads TGTGCCAGCAGCTTAGTTGCGACAGGGGCTGGGTACAATGAGCAGTTCTTC. This sequence encodes CASSLVATGAGYNEQFF.

Here the CDR3 DNA reads TGTGCCAGCAACAGGGGAAGTGTTGAAGAGACCCAGTACTTC. The encoded protein is CASNRGSVEETQYF. The chain joins TRBV28 to TRBJ2-5; 7 nucleotides match TRBD1. The CDR3 consists of 14 residues. Trimming took 7 bases from V and 3 from J; bases not matched to a gene: 8. The germline V gene has CDR1 MDHEN and CDR2 SYDVKM.

V and J are TRBV6-6 and TRBJ1-4; D remains unclear. Germline-derived CDR1 and CDR2 are MNHNY and SVGAGI (reference sequence). The CDR3 runs to 14 residues. V was cut by 0 bases and J by 7 bases, with 9 bases left in between. The CDR3 nucleotides are TGTGCCAGCAGTTACTCGATAAAATCTGAAAAACTGTTTTTT. Amino acid sequence: CASSYSIKSEKLFF.

The chain is built from TRBV6-5 and TRBJ1-2; TRBD1 matches at 9 bases. This CDR3 comprises 14 residues. Germline V lookup: CDR1 MNHEY, CDR2 SVGAGI. V lost 9 bases and J lost 4; bases outside the gene matches: 9. The CDR3 loop reads CASTQQGAGYGYTF. Written as DNA, the CDR3 is TGTGCCAGTACTCAACAGGGGGCAGGCTATGGCTACACCTTC.

The rearrangement joins TRBV25-1 to TRBJ2-7; D possibly corresponds to TRBD2 (6 bases). Trimming stripped 3 bases from V and 11 bases from J, with 17 bases between. CDR3 length equals 13 residues. Per the germline V gene, CDR1 is MGHDK and CDR2 is SYGVNS. CDR3 in DNA: TGTGCCAGCAGTGATGTGCTCGGAGGGGATGAGTACTTC. Protein product: CASSDVLGGDEYF.

This chain links TRBV20-1 with TRBJ2-3; a possible D gene is TRBD1 (5 bases). This CDR3 has 13 residues. V was cut by 6 bases and J by 0 bases, with 10 bases left in between. The germline V gene encodes CDR1 DFQATT and CDR2 SNEGSKA (reference sequence). DNA of the CDR3: TGCAGTGCCGACAGAGAGAGCACAGATACGCAGTATTTT. This sequence encodes CSADRESTDTQYF.